Listed here are 8 T cell receptor beta chains from one sample, sequenced in a study of T cells after yellow fever vaccination. TCRdb used MiXCR to reprocess the 5' RACE reads, holding one entry per CDR3 protein. In the table there are hundreds of thousands of distinct CDR3 sequences, around an eighth of which are singletons. Material: PBMCs, obtained on the day of the yellow fever booster vaccination. The receptors were sampled from a man aged 25-45 years who received the YFV17D yellow fever vaccine.

The chain employs TRBV12-3 or TRBV12-4 and TRBJ2-7; TRBD2 might be the D (5 bases). Trimming shortened V by 4 bases and J by 2 bases, and 21 bases separated the two germline ends. This CDR3 contains 17 residues. The CDR3 sequence: CASSSGSWTRETYEQYF. The DNA of the CDR3 is TGTGCCAGCAGTTCCGGGTCCTGGACCCGGGAAACCTACGAGCAGTACTTC.

The chain has TRBV15 and TRBJ2-7, with D perhaps matching TRBD1 (5 bases). Germline V CDR1 and CDR2: LNHNV, YYDKDF (reference sequence). Deletions cut 0 bases from V and 2 bases from J, with 8 bases between. The CDR3 runs 14 residues. CDR3 amino acids: CATSREVGAYEQYF. In DNA form, the CDR3 reads TGTGCCACCAGCAGAGAGGTAGGGGCCTACGAGCAGTACTTC.

The rearrangement links TRBV20-1 to TRBJ1-1; D ambiguous. V was clipped by 5 bases and J by 4 bases, with 14 bases between them. Germline CDR1 DFQATT, CDR2 SNEGSKA (reference sequence). The CDR3 has 13 amino acids. DNA of the CDR3: TGCAGTGCTTCACGGCCGGCGGGCACTGAAGCTTTCTTT. Translating gives CSASRPAGTEAFF.

The chain recombines TRBV9 with TRBJ1-2; D unresolved. Germline CDR1 is SGDLS and CDR2 is YYNGEE. V was clipped by 0 bases and J by 4 bases, with 7 bases between them. The CDR3 is 13 residues long. CDR3 sequence: CASSVGPGYGYTF. The CDR3 DNA follows: TGTGCCAGCAGCGTAGGCCCCGGCTATGGCTACACCTTC.

This clonotype was counted ten times or more. The rearrangement links TRBV14 to TRBJ2-1, with D perhaps TRBD1 (5 bases). The CDR3 has 15 amino acids. V shed 1 base and J shed 6 bases, with 13 bases lying between them. From germline, CDR1 is SGHDN and CDR2 FVKESK. CDR3 in DNA: TGTGCCAGCAGCCAAGTCCTGTCCAGGGTCAATGAGCAGTTCTTC. Protein sequence: CASSQVLSRVNEQFF.

At least ten counts were recorded for this clonotype. The rearrangement joins TRBV28 to TRBJ1-1; TRBD1 is a possible D gene (5 bases). Looked up from germline, CDR1 is MDHEN and CDR2 is SYDVKM. The CDR3 has 14 residues. V dropped 6 bases and J dropped 4 bases, with 15 bases sitting between them. CDR3 sequence (DNA): TGTGCCAGCAGCTTAGGGCGGGGCGGCACTGAAGCTTTCTTT. Residues: CASSLGRGGTEAFF.

The chain has TRBV24-1 and TRBJ2-1; a possible D gene is TRBD2 (5 bases). The germline V gene has CDR1 KGHDR and CDR2 SFDVKD. The V and J ends lost 5 bases and 2 bases respectively, with 15 bases between them. The CDR3 has 16 amino acids. CDR3 sequence reads: CATSGNGLIAYNEQFF. DNA of the CDR3: TGTGCCACCAGTGGCAACGGACTGATTGCCTACAATGAGCAGTTCTTC.

There are a few counts of this clonotype. The chain combines TRBV6-1 with TRBJ1-3; D gene unclear. Trimming took off 7 bases at V and 0 bases at J, with 13 bases between the two ends. This CDR3 region has 15 residues. Per the germline V gene, CDR1 is MNHNS and CDR2 is SASEGT. CDR3 in amino acids: CASTVDGFSGNTIYF. The CDR3 nucleotides read TGTGCCAGCACCGTGGACGGCTTCTCTGGAAACACCATATATTTT.